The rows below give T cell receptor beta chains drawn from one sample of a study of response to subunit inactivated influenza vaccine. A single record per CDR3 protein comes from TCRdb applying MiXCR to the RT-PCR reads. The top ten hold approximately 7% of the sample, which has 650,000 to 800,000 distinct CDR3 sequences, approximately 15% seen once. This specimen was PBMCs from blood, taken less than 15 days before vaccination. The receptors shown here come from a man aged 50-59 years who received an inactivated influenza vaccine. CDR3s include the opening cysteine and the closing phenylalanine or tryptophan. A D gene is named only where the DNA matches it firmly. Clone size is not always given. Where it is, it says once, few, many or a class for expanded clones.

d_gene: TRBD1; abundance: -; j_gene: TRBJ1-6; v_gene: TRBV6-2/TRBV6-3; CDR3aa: CASSYKDRGLHF; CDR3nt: TGTGCCAGCAGTTACAAAGACAGGGGACTCCACTTT
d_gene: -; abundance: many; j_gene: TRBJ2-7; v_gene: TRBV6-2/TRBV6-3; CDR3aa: CASSFGQPYEQYF; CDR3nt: TGTGCCAGCAGTTTCGGACAACCCTACGAGCAGTACTTC
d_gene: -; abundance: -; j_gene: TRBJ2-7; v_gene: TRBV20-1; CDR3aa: CSARPRSFYEQYF; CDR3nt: TGCAGTGCTAGACCGCGATCCTTTTACGAGCAGTACTTC
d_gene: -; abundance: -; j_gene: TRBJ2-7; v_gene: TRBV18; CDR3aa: CASSYPGREQYF; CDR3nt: TGTGCCAGCTCATACCCTGGTCGCGAGCAGTACTTC
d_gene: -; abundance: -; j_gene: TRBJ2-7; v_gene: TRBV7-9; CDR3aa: CASSLAAQSYEQYF; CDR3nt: TGTGCCAGCAGCTTAGCAGCGCAGTCCTACGAGCAGTACTTC
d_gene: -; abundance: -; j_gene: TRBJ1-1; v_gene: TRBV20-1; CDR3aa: CSARREEAFF; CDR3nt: TGCAGTGCTAGGAGGGAAGAAGCTTTCTTT
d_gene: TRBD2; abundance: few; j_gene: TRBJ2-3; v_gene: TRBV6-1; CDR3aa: CASSLSGDYTDTQYF; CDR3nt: TGTGCCAGCAGCCTTAGCGGGGACTACACAGATACGCAGTATTTT
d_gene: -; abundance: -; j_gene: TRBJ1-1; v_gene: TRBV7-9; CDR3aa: CASSFGGLNSGTEAFF; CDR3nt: TGTGCCAGCAGCTTTGGGGGCTTGAATTCCGGGACTGAAGCTTTCTTT
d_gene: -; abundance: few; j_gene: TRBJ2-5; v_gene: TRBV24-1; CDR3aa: CATSDPTEHLGTQYF; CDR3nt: TGTGCCACCAGTGACCCGACAGAACATCTAGGAACCCAGTACTTC
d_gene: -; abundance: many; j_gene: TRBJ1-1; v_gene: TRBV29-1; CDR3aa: CSVSRETAFF; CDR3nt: TGCAGCGTTTCCAGGGAGACAGCTTTCTTT
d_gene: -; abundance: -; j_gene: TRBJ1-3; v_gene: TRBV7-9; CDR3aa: CASSASVGYGNTIYF; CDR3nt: TGTGCCAGCAGCGCAAGTGTGGGATATGGAAACACCATATATTTT
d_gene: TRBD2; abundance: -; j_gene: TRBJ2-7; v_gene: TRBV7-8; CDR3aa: CASSLGPRRETFPEQYF; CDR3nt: TGTGCCAGCAGCTTAGGACCCCGGCGGGAGACCTTTCCCGAGCAGTACTTC
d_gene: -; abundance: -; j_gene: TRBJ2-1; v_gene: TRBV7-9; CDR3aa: CASSPPMSTSNEQFF; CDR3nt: TGTGCCAGCAGCCCGCCGATGTCTACATCGAATGAGCAGTTCTTC
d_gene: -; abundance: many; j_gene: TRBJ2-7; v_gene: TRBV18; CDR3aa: CASSPLIRGREQYF; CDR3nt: TGTGCCAGCTCACCACTCATACGGGGTCGCGAGCAGTACTTC
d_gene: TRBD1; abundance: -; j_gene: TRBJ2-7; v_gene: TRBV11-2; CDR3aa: CASSLVWTGGIHEQYF; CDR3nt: TGTGCCAGCAGCTTAGTCTGGACAGGGGGGATCCACGAGCAGTACTTC
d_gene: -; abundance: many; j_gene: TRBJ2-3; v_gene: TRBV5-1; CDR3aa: CASSLIRGSPDTQYF; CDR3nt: TGCGCCAGCAGCTTGATCAGGGGTTCCCCAGATACGCAGTATTTT
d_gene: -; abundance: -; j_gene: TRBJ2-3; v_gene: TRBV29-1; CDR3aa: CSVEVGSGSSGLSTDTQYF; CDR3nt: TGCAGCGTTGAAGTAGGGTCCGGAAGTTCGGGACTGAGCACAGATACGCAGTATTTT
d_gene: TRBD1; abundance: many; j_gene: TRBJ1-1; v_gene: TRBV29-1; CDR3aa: CSGVGTGGTEAFF; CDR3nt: TGCAGCGGTGTAGGGACAGGGGGCACTGAAGCTTTCTTT
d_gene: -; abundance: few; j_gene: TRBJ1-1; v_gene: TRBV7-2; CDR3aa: CASSPRAGMNTEAFF; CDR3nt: TGTGCCAGCAGTCCCAGGGCGGGCATGAACACTGAAGCTTTCTTT
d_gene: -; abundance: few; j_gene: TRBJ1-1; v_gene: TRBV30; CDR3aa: CAWSYTNTEAFF; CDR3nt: TGTGCCTGGAGTTACACGAACACTGAAGCTTTCTTT
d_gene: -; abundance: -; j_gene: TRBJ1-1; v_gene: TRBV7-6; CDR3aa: CASSPRDTGDTEAFF; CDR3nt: TGTGCCAGCAGCCCGCGGGATACGGGGGACACTGAAGCTTTCTTT
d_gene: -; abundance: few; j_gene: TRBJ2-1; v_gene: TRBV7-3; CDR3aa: CASSLGGAGNEQFF; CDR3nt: TGTGCCAGCAGCTTAGGTGGCGCCGGCAATGAGCAGTTCTTC
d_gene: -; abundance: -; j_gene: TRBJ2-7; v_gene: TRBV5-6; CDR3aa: CASSYRALGAYEQYF; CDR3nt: TGTGCCAGCAGCTACCGGGCCTTAGGGGCCTACGAGCAGTACTTC
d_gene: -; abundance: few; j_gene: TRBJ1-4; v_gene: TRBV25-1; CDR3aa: CASSDRRTAGSERLFF; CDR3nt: TGTGCCAGCAGTGATCGCCGGACAGCCGGGTCTGAAAGACTGTTTTTT
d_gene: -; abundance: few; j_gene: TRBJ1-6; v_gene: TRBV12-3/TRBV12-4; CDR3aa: CASSLARANSPLHF; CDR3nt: TGTGCCAGCAGTTTAGCCCGGGCTAATTCACCCCTCCACTTT
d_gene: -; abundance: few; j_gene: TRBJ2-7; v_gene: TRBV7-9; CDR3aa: CASSLQSGGPYEQYF; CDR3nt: TGTGCCAGCAGCTTACAAAGCGGCGGCCCCTACGAGCAGTACTTC
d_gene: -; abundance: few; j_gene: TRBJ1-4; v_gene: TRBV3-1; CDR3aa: CASSQGPGEKLFF; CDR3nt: TGTGCCAGCAGCCAAGGCCCCGGGGAAAAACTGTTTTTT
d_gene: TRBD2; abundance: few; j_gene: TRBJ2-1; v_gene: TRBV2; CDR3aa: CASSKGLAAYNEQFF; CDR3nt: TGTGCCAGCAGTAAAGGACTAGCGGCGTACAATGAGCAGTTCTTC
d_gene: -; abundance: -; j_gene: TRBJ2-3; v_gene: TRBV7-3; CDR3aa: CASRSGNTDTQYF; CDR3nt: TGTGCCAGCAGGTCGGGAAACACAGATACGCAGTATTTT
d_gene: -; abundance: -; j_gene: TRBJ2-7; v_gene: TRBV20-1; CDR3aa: CSVVAAGYEQYF; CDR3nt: TGCAGTGTTGTGGCAGCCGGGTACGAGCAGTACTTC
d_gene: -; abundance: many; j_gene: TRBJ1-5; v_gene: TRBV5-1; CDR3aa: CASSLESGNQPQHF; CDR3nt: TGCGCCAGCAGCTTGGAGTCAGGCAATCAGCCCCAGCATTTT
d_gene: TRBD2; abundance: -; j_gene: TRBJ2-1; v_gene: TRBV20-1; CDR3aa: CSATLAGAWDEQFF; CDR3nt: TGCAGTGCAACACTAGCGGGAGCGTGGGATGAGCAGTTCTTC
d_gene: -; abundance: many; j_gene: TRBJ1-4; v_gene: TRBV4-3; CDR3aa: CASSQGPGPSGLRLFF; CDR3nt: TGCGCCAGCAGCCAAGGACCGGGACCTAGCGGGTTACGGCTGTTTTTT
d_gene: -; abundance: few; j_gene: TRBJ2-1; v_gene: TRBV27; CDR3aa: CASRGIGYYNEQFF; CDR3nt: TGTGCCAGTCGGGGGATTGGCTATTACAATGAGCAGTTCTTC
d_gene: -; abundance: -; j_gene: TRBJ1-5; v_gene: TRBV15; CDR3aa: CATSRDTALQQPQHF; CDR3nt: TGTGCCACCAGCAGAGATACAGCTCTCCAGCAGCCCCAGCATTTT
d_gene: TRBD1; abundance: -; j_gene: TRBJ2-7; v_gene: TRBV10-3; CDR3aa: CAIAKDRVTYEQYF; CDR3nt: TGTGCCATCGCTAAAGACAGGGTCACCTACGAGCAGTACTTC
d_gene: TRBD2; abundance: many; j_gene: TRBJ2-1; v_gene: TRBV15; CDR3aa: CATGPGLATNEQFF; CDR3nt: TGTGCCACCGGTCCGGGACTAGCTACCAATGAGCAGTTCTTC
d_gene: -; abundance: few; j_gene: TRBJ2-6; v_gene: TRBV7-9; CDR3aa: CASSLQGRGGANVLTF; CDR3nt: TGTGCCAGCAGCCTACAGGGGAGGGGTGGGGCCAACGTCCTGACTTTC
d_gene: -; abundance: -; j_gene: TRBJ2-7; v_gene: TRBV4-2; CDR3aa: CASSQERHNHEQYF; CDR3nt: TGTGCCAGCAGCCAAGAGCGCCACAATCACGAGCAGTACTTC
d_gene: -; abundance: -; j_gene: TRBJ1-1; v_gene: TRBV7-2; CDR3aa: CASSLTRDGGTEAFF; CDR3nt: TGTGCCAGCAGCTTAACGAGGGATGGGGGCACTGAAGCTTTCTTT
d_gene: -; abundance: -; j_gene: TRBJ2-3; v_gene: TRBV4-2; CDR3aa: CASSQPTPGDTQYF; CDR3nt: TGTGCCAGCAGCCAACCAACCCCTGGCGATACGCAGTATTTT
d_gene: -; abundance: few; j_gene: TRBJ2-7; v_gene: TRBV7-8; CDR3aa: CASSLMGIFSYEQYF; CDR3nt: TGTGCCAGCAGCTTAATGGGTATTTTTTCCTACGAGCAGTACTTC
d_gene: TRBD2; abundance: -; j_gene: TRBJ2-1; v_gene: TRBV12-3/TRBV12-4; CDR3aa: CASSWGLAGVGEQFF; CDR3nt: TGTGCCAGCAGTTGGGGACTAGCGGGGGTAGGGGAGCAGTTCTTC
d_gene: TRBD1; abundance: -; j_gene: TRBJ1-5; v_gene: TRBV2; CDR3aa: CASSGRQGGSQPQHF; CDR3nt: TGTGCCAGCAGTGGCCGACAGGGCGGAAGTCAGCCCCAGCATTTT
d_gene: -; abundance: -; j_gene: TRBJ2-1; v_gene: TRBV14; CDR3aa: CASSQVGGKHEQFF; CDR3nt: TGTGCCAGCAGCCAAGTCGGGGGCAAGCATGAGCAGTTCTTC
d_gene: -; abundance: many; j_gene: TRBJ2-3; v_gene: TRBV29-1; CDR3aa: CSVVKGSDTQYF; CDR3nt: TGCAGCGTTGTCAAAGGGTCCGATACGCAGTATTTT
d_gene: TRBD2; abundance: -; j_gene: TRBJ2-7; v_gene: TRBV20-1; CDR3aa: CSASDSGRSYEQYF; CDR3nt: TGCAGTGCTAGTGATAGCGGGAGAAGCTACGAGCAGTACTTC
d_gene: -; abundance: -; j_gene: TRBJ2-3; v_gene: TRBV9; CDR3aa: CASSVVEGGRSTDTQYF; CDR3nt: TGTGCCAGCAGCGTAGTGGAGGGCGGGCGGAGCACAGATACGCAGTATTTT
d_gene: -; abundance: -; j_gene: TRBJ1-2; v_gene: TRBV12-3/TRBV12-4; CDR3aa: CASWDYGYTF; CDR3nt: TGTGCCAGCTGGGACTATGGCTACACCTTC
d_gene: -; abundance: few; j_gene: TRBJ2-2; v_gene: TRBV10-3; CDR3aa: CAISDYTGELFF; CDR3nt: TGTGCCATCAGTGACTACACCGGGGAGCTGTTTTTT
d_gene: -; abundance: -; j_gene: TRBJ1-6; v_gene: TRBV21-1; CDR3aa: CASSKVRVTYNSPLHF; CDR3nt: TGTGCCAGCAGCAAAGTACGGGTTACCTATAATTCACCCCTCCACTTT
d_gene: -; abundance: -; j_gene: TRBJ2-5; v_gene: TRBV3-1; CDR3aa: CASRSPGSQETQYF; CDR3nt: TGTGCCAGCAGGTCTCCGGGGTCCCAAGAGACCCAGTACTTC
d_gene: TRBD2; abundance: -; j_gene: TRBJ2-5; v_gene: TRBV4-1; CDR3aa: CASSPPGGGRETQYF; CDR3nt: TGCGCCAGCAGCCCCCCCGGGGGGGGGCGGGAGACCCAGTACTTC
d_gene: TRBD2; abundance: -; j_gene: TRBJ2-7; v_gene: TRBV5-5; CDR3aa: CASSLGVAGSYEQYF; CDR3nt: TGTGCCAGCAGCTTGGGAGTAGCGGGATCCTACGAGCAGTACTTC
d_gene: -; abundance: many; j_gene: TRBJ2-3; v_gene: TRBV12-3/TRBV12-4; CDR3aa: CASSLSPDTQYF; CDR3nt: TGTGCCAGCAGTTTGTCCCCGGATACGCAGTATTTT
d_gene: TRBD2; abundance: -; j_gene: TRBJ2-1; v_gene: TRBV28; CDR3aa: CASSFFSSGLADYNEQFF; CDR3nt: TGTGCCAGCAGTTTTTTCTCTTCGGGACTAGCGGATTACAATGAGCAGTTCTTC
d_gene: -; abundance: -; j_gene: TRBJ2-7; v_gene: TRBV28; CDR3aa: CASSTVFGTGIAGASYEQYF; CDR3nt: TGTGCCAGCAGTACCGTTTTCGGGACAGGGATAGCGGGGGCCTCCTACGAGCAGTACTTC
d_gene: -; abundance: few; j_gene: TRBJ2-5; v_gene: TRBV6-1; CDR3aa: CASSENPHPEYF; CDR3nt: TGTGCCAGCAGTGAAAATCCACACCCAGAGTACTTC